These 23 T cell receptor beta chains were all obtained from the same sample, sequenced in a study of T cells after yellow fever vaccination. Via MiXCR, TCRdb re-called the 5' RACE reads, giving one row per CDR3 protein. This repertoire shows 620,000 or so distinct CDR3 sequences, about a sixth found once; its top ten account for approximately 15%. Sequenced material: PBMCs, taken 4 to 5 days after the first yellow fever vaccination. The receptors stem from a man younger than 35 who received the YFV17D yellow fever vaccine.

The chain is built from TRBV11-2 and TRBJ2-3, with 10 bases fitting TRBD2. CDR1 SGHAT and CDR2 FQNNGV come from the germline V gene. The J segment lost 0 bases and the V segment lost 4 bases, leaving 13 bases of the junction unmatched. The CDR3 has 19 amino acids. CDR3 sequence reads: CASSSPPGSGGGSTDTQYF. CDR3 DNA sequence: TGTGCCAGCAGCTCACCACCGGGGAGCGGGGGGGGTAGCACAGATACGCAGTATTTT.

This clonotype was detected a few times. V usage is TRBV7-4 and J usage is TRBJ1-1, with 8 bases aligning to TRBD1. V dropped 4 bases and J dropped 5; count of bases not matched to a gene: 15. There are 17 residues in the CDR3. Germline V gene lookup returns CDR1 SGHVT and CDR2 SQSDAQ. The CDR3 DNA sequence: TGTGCCAGCAGCTCCAGGGGGCGAATTACTCGGGATACTGAAGCTTTCTTT. Translation gives CASSSRGRITRDTEAFF.

This clonotype came up a few times. The chain uses TRBV24-1 and TRBJ2-3; the D gene is possibly TRBD1 (5 bases). Germline V gene sequence: CDR1 KGHDR, CDR2 SFDVKD. The V end lost 5 bases, the J end lost 4 bases, and 18 bases lay between the germline ends. The CDR3 is 16 amino acids. The CDR3 protein is CATSGGAWTLADTQYF. CDR3 DNA: TGTGCCACCAGTGGGGGCGCTTGGACCCTCGCAGATACGCAGTATTTT.

This clonotype came up a few times. The CDR3 DNA follows: TGTGCCAGCAGCTCTGGGGTAGCTTTCTTT. Its translation is CASSSGVAFF. This chain links TRBV7-9 with TRBJ1-1; no firm D call. With 4 bases removed from V and 10 bases from J, the gap between germline ends came to 7 bases. This CDR3 is 10 amino acids long. CDR1 is SEHNR and CDR2 is FQNEAQ in the germline V gene (reference sequence).

This clonotype was picked up a small number of times. This chain joins TRBV7-9 and TRBJ2-1, with D possibly TRBD1 on 6 matching bases. In germline, CDR1 is SEHNR, CDR2 FQNEAQ (reference sequence). This CDR3 region has 15 residues. Trimming cost V 2 bases and J 9 bases, with 17 bases left between them. The CDR3 is CASSLWGPSYSEQFF. The DNA for the CDR3 is TGTGCCAGCAGCTTATGGGGGCCTTCCTATAGTGAGCAGTTCTTC.

This clonotype has only a few counts. V and J are TRBV15 and TRBJ2-2; unclear D gene. CDR3 size: 16 residues. V gave up 0 bases and J gave up 4 bases, with 12 bases separating them. Germline V lookup: CDR1 LNHNV, CDR2 YYDKDF (reference sequence). CDR3: CATSRDYLPTTGELFF. Written as DNA, the CDR3 is TGTGCCACCAGCAGAGATTACCTACCAACCACCGGGGAGCTGTTTTTT.

The V and J genes are TRBV30 and TRBJ1-2, with a weak D call TRBD1 (6 bases). Trimming took 2 bases from V and 6 from J, leaving 13 bases between them. Germline CDR1 is GTSNPN and CDR2 is SVGIG (reference sequence). This CDR3 contains 13 residues. The CDR3 DNA sequence: TGTGCCTGGAGTCCTACAGGGTGGGATGGCTACACCTTC. It is translated as CAWSPTGWDGYTF.

This clonotype occurred a few times. This rearrangement joins TRBV2 to TRBJ1-1; D remains ambiguous. The CDR3 has 12 amino acids. The V and J ends lost 5 bases and 3 bases respectively, with 7 bases between them. CDR1 and CDR2 from the germline V gene are SNHLY and FYNNEI. CDR3 loop: CASSSVYTEAFF. Written as DNA, the CDR3 is TGTGCCAGCAGTTCGGTATACACTGAAGCTTTCTTT. The full variable domain, completed using reference TRBV2 and TRBJ1-1, is EPEVTQTPSHQVTQMGQEVILRCVPISNHLYFYWYRQILGQKVEFLVSFYNNEISEKSEIFDDQFSVERPDGSNFTLKIRSTKLEDSAMYFCASSSVYTEAFFGQGTRLTVV.

The V gene is TRBV5-1, the J gene TRBJ1-1; 9 bases align to TRBD1. Losses at the gene ends were 4 bases for V and 6 bases for J; bases not matched to a gene: 13. Germline CDR1 and CDR2: SGHRS and YFSETQ. This CDR3 has 16 amino acids. CDR3 sequence reads: CASSTTGGGFLSEAFF. The CDR3 bases are TGCGCCAGCAGCACTACAGGGGGCGGATTTCTTTCTGAAGCTTTCTTT.

V and J are TRBV2 and TRBJ2-7, with TRBD1 matching over 7 bases. The germline CDR1 and CDR2 sequences are SNHLY and FYNNEI. This CDR3 is 15 amino acids long. V was clipped by 1 base and J by 0 bases; unmatched bases: 3. CDR3 sequence: CASSEGDRASYEQYF. DNA for the CDR3: TGTGCCAGCAGTGAAGGGGACAGAGCCTCCTACGAGCAGTACTTC.

In its sample, this clonotype was seen a few times. The V gene is TRBV7-3, the J gene TRBJ2-5, with 8 positions matching TRBD1. CDR1 is SGHTA and CDR2 is FQGTGA in the germline V gene. The junction had 7 bases not matched to a gene; V was cut back by 2 bases and J by 5 bases. The CDR3 is made up of 15 amino acids. The CDR3 DNA reads as TGTGCCAGCAGCTTAGACCAGGGGGCCTGGGAGACCCAGTACTTC. It codes for CASSLDQGAWETQYF.

This clonotype was seen at least ten times. The genes are TRBV5-1 and TRBJ2-4, with D possibly being TRBD1 (6 bases). The CDR3 has 14 amino acids. Germline CDR1 SGHRS, CDR2 YFSETQ. With 1 base removed from V and 2 bases from J, the gap between germline ends came to 7 bases. The CDR3 spells CASSLTGTKNIQYF. DNA of the CDR3: TGCGCCAGCAGCTTGACAGGGACCAAAAACATTCAGTACTTC.

The rearrangement uses TRBV7-6 and TRBJ1-5; possible D gene TRBD1, 5 bases. V dropped 1 base and J dropped 3 bases, with 7 bases sitting between them. Per the germline V gene, CDR1 is SGHVS and CDR2 is FNYEAQ. The CDR3 runs to 14 residues. CDR3 amino acids: CASSLGQHNQPQHF. The CDR3 nucleotides are TGTGCCAGCAGCTTAGGACAGCACAATCAGCCCCAGCATTTT. The whole variable domain, filled in from reference TRBV7-6 and TRBJ1-5, reads GAGVSQSPRYKVTKRGQDVALRCDPISGHVSLYWYRQALGQGPEFLTYFNYEAQQDKSGLPNDRFSAERPEGSISTLTIQRTEQRDSAMYRCASSLGQHNQPQHFGDGTRLSIL.

J is TRBJ1-3 and V is TRBV5-5; D is ambiguous. Trimming shortened V by 3 bases and J by 3 bases, and 4 bases separated the two germline ends. The CDR3 contains 12 residues. Germline lookup yields CDR1 SGHKS and CDR2 YYEKEE (reference sequence). In DNA, the CDR3 is TGTGCCAGCAGCTGGGGTGGAAACACCATATATTTT. Amino acid sequence: CASSWGGNTIYF.

This clonotype has just a few counts. V usage is TRBV20-1 and J usage is TRBJ1-2; 7 nucleotides line up with TRBD1. The J segment lost 5 bases and the V segment lost 5 bases, leaving 5 bases of the junction unmatched. This CDR3 region has 12 residues. CDR1 is DFQATT and CDR2 is SNEGSKA in the germline V gene (reference sequence). CDR3 protein: CSAPTGLYGYTF. CDR3 DNA sequence: TGCAGTGCTCCGACAGGGCTTTATGGCTACACCTTC.

A note on this clonotype: One end of the junction is discordant with germline, which a read error may explain. The gene calls are TRBV20-1 and TRBJ1-1; D is unresolved. Germline CDR1 and CDR2: DFQATT and SNEGSKA (reference sequence). The length of the CDR3 is 14 residues. The CDR3 reads CSARRREGNTVAFF. The CDR3 nucleotides read TGCAGTGCTAGGAGAAGGGAAGGGAACACTGTAGCTTTCTTT.

This clonotype appeared many times. The chain joins TRBV27 to TRBJ1-2, with no clear D. Germline-derived CDR1 and CDR2 are MNHEY and SMNVEV (reference sequence). Trimming pared 4 bases from V and 4 bases from J, leaving 16 bases between. The CDR3 consists of 15 residues. Here the CDR3 reads CASSSGLPSVYGYTF. The CDR3 nucleotides read TGTGCCAGCAGTTCGGGCCTGCCAAGCGTCTATGGCTACACCTTC.

This clonotype was seen a few times. This chain uses TRBV5-5 with TRBJ1-2; weak D call: TRBD1 (5 bases). The CDR3 loop spans 15 amino acids. V dropped 1 base and J dropped 7 bases, with 17 bases sitting between them. Germline values: CDR1 SGHKS, CDR2 YYEKEE (reference sequence). CDR3 DNA: TGTGCCAGCAGCTTGATCCGCAGGGAGGACTCTGGCTACACCTTC. Amino acid sequence: CASSLIRREDSGYTF.

The rearrangement links TRBV9 to TRBJ2-3; TRBD1 matches 10 bases. Germline CDR1 and CDR2: SGDLS and YYNGEE. V was clipped by 4 bases and J by 1 base; unmatched bases: 6. The CDR3 has 16 residues. This CDR3 is CASSTRTGGGTDTQYF. CDR3 DNA: TGTGCCAGCAGCACACGGACAGGGGGTGGCACAGATACGCAGTATTTT.

This sequence joins TRBV27 and TRBJ2-7; TRBD2 agrees at 9 bases. V shed 3 bases and J 6 bases; nucleotides not matched to a gene: 6. From germline, CDR1 is MNHEY and CDR2 SMNVEV (reference sequence). The CDR3 spans 14 residues. The CDR3 loop reads CASSFSGLASEQYV. As DNA, the CDR3 is TGTGCCAGCAGTTTCTCGGGACTAGCTAGCGAGCAGTACGTC.

For the CDR3, the DNA is TGTGCCAGCAGCTCCCCACAGAAAAACTATGGCTACACCTTC. The encoded protein is CASSSPQKNYGYTF. V usage is TRBV7-2 and J usage is TRBJ1-2; unclear D gene. Germline V gene sequence: CDR1 SGHTA, CDR2 FQGNSA. V shed 4 bases and J shed 2 bases, with 11 bases lying between them. This CDR3 spans 14 amino acids. The whole variable domain, remainder taken from reference TRBV7-2 and TRBJ1-2, is GAGVSQSPSNKVTEKGKDVELRCDPISGHTALYWYRQSLGQGLEFLIYFQGNSAPDKSGLPSDRFSAERTGGSVSTLTIQRTQQEDSAVYLCASSSPQKNYGYTFGSGTRLTVV.

The gene calls are TRBV27 and TRBJ2-3; 7 bases match TRBD2. CDR1 and CDR2 from the germline V gene are MNHEY and SMNVEV (reference sequence). V shed 2 bases and J 2 bases; nucleotides not matched to a gene: 4. The length of the CDR3 is 15 residues. The CDR3 loop reads CASSLHGGYTDTQYF. The DNA of the CDR3 is TGTGCCAGCAGTTTACACGGGGGGTACACAGATACGCAGTATTTT.

The rearrangement uses TRBV19 and TRBJ2-1; 10 bases are shared with TRBD1. CDR3 length equals 12 residues. CDR1 and CDR2 from the germline V gene are LNHDA and SQIVND (reference sequence). After removal of 8 bases from V and 9 bases from J, the junction contained 4 bases not matched to a gene. The CDR3 sequence: CASRQGATEQFF. CDR3 DNA: TGTGCCAGTCGACAGGGGGCAACTGAGCAGTTCTTC.